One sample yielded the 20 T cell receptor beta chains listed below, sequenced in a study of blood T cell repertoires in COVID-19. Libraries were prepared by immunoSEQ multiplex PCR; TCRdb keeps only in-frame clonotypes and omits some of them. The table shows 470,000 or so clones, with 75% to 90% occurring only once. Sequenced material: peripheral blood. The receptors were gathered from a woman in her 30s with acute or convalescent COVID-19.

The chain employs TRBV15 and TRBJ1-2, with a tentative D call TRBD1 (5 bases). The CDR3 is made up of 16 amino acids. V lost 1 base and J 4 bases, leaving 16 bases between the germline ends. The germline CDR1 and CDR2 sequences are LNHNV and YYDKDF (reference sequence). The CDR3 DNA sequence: TGTGCCACCAGCAGAGGAAGGGGCAGTGAACCCTATGGCTACACCTTC. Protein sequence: CATSRGRGSEPYGYTF.

The CDR3: CASSGLAFYEQYF. The CDR3 nucleotides read TGTGCCAGCAGTGGACTAGCGTTCTACGAGCAGTACTTC. The chain has TRBV6-2 or TRBV6-3 and TRBJ2-7; TRBD2 matches 9 bases. From germline, CDR1 is MNHEY and CDR2 SVGEGT. V shed 5 bases and J 3 bases; nucleotides not matched to a gene: 2. The CDR3 has 13 residues.

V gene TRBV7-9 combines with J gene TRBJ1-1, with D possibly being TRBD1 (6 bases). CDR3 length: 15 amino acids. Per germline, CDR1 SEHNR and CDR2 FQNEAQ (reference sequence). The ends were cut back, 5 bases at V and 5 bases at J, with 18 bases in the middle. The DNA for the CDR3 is TGTGCCAGCAGCCCGGTGCGGGGGGGCTCGACTGAAGCTTTCTTT. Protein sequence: CASSPVRGGSTEAFF.

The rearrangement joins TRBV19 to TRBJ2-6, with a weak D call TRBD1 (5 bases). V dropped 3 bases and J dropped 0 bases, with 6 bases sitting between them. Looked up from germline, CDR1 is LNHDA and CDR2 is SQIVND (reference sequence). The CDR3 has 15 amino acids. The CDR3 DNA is TGTGCCAGTAGTATGGACAACTCTGGGGCCAACGTCCTGACTTTC. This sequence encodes CASSMDNSGANVLTF.

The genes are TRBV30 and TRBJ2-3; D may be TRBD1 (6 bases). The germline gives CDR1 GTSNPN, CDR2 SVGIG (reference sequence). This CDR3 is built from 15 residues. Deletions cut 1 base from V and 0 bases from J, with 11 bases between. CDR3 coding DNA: TGTGCCTGGAGTGAAAACAGGGCTAGCACAGATACGCAGTATTTT. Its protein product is CAWSENRASTDTQYF. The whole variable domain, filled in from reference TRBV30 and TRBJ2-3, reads SQTIHQWPATLVQPVGSPLSLECTVEGTSNPNLYWYRQAAGRGLQLLFYSVGIGQISSEVPQNLSASRPQDRQFILSSKKLLLSDSGFYLCAWSENRASTDTQYFGPGTRLTVL.

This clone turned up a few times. The CDR3, as DNA: TGTGCCACCCGCGAAGGGGGTCCCATTGAGACCCAGTACTTC. Encoded protein: CATREGGPIETQYF. The chain combines TRBV27 with TRBJ2-5, with D possibly matching TRBD1 (6 bases). Germline CDR1 MNHEY, CDR2 SMNVEV (reference sequence). This CDR3 region has 14 residues. Trimming stripped 10 bases from V and 5 bases from J, with 20 bases between.

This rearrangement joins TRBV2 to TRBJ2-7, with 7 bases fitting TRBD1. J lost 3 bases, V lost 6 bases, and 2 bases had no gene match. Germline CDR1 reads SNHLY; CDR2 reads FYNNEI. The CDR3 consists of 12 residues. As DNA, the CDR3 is TGTGCCAGCAGACCAGGGGGCTACGAGCAGTACTTC. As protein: CASRPGGYEQYF.

In nucleotides, the CDR3 is TGTGCCAGCAGCGACGGGGCGGGGAAAAAGGTTGAAGCTTTCTTT. Translated: CASSDGAGKKVEAFF. V gene TRBV5-4 combines with J gene TRBJ1-1; D is perhaps TRBD1 (5 bases). Germline-derived CDR1 and CDR2 are SGHNT and YYREEE (reference sequence). This CDR3 has 15 amino acids. Trimming stripped 4 bases from V and 7 bases from J, with 20 bases between.

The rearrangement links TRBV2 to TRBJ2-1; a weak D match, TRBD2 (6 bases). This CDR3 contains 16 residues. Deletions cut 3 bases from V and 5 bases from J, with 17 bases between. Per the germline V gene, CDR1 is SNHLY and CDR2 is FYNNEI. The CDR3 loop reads CASSEIGGEPDNEQFF. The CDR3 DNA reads TGTGCCAGCAGTGAGATAGGCGGGGAGCCTGACAATGAGCAGTTCTTC.

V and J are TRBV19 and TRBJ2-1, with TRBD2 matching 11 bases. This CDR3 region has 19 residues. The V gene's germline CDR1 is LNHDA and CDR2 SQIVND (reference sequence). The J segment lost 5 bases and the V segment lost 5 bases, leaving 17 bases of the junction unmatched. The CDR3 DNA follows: TGTGCCAGTAGTGAAACCGATACTCCGGGACTAGCGGTGGACAATGAGCAGTTCTTC. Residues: CASSETDTPGLAVDNEQFF.

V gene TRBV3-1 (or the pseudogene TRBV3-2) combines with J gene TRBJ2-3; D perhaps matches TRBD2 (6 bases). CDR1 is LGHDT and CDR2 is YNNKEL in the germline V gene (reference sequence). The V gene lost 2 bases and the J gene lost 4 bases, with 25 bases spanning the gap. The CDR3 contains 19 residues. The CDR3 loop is CASSQRYNRWGDGADTQYF. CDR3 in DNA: TGTGCCAGCAGCCAACGATATAACAGGTGGGGGGACGGGGCAGATACGCAGTATTTT.

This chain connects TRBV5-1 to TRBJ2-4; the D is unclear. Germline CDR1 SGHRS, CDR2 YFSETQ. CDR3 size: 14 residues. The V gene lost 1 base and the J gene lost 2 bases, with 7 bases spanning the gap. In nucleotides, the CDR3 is TGCGCCAGCAGCTTGTTGTCTTCCAAAAACATTCAGTACTTC. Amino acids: CASSLLSSKNIQYF.

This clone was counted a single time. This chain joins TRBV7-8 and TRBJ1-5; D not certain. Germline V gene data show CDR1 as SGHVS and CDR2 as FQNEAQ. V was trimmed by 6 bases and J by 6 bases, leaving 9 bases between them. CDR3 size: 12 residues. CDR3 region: CASSPSGQPQHF. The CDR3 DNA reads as TGTGCCAGCAGTCCATCGGGTCAGCCCCAGCATTTT.

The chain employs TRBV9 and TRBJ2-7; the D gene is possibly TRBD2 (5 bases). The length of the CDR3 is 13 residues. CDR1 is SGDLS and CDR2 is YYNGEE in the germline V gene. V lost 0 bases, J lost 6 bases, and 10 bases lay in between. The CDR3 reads CASSVGPRGEQYF. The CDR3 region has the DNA TGTGCCAGCAGCGTAGGGCCCCGGGGCGAGCAGTACTTC.

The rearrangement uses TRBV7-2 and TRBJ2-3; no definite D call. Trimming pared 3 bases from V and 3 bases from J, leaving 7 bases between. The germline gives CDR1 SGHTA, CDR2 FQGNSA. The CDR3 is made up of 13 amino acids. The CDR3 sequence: CASSFQVTDTQYF. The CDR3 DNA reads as TGTGCCAGCAGCTTCCAGGTTACAGATACGCAGTATTTT.

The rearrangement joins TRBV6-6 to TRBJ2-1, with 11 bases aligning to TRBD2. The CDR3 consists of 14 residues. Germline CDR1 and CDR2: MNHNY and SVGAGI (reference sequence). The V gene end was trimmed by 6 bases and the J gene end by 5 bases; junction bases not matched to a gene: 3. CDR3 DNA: TGTGCCAGCAGGGGACTAGCGGAGAACAATGAGCAGTTCTTC. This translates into CASRGLAENNEQFF.

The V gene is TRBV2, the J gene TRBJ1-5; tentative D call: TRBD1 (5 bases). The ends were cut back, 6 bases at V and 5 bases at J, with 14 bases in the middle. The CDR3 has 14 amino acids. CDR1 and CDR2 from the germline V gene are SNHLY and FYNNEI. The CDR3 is CASRHRGRYQPQHF. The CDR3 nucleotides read TGTGCCAGCAGGCACCGGGGGAGATATCAGCCCCAGCATTTT.

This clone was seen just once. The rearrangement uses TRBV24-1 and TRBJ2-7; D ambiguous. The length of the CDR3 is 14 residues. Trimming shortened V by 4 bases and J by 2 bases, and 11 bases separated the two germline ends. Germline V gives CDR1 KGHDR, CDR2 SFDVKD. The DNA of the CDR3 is TGTGCCACCAGTGACGACCGGGTCCCCTACGAGCAGTACTTC. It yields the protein CATSDDRVPYEQYF.

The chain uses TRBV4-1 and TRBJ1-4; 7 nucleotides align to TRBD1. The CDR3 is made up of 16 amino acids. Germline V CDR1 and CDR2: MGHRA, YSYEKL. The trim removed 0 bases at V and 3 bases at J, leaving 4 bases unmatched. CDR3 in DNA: TGCGCCAGCAGCCAAGATCGACAGGGCCCTAATGAAAAACTGTTTTTT. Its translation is CASSQDRQGPNEKLFF.

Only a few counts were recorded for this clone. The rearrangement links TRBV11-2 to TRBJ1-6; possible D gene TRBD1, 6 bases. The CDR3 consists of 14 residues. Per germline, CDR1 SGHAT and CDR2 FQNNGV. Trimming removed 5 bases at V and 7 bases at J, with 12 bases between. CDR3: CASSNQGLNSPLHF. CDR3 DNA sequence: TGTGCCAGCAGCAACCAGGGGTTAAATTCACCCCTCCACTTT.